The source of this T cell receptor (beta chain) is a study of regulatory T cells in long-lasting Graves disease. Study at large: Over-5-year antithyroid drug use with positive TSH receptor antibodies defined persistent Graves' disease in the study. Study results and caveats: Favored usage of TRBV28, TRBJ1-2 and TRBJ2-5 was recorded in persistent disease. Reduced TCR diversity was observed in persistent Graves' patients versus newly diagnosed patients.

The germline V and J ends were trimmed by 5 bases and 8 bases, with 4 bases remaining between them. The germline CDR1 and CDR2 sequences are MDHEN and SYDVKM. This CDR3 has 11 amino acids. Assembly of TCR beta libraries relied on iRepertoire HTBI primers together with Arm-PCR of CDR3 regions. One entry per CDR3 protein results from TCRdb running MiXCR on the multiplex PCR reads. This sample has 650,000 to 700,000 distinct CDR3 sequences, with about 30% found just once. Time point reported: persistent/refractory GD, antithyroid drugs over 5 years with positive TRAb. With RNA extracted from PBMCs as input, the TCR library was made. EDTA tubes collected roughly 9 milliliters of peripheral blood. This clonotype was seen ten or more times. Its antigen is still unknown.

This chain links TRBV28 with TRBJ1-6; D call uncertain. The specimen was peripheral blood mononuclear cells (PBMCs), collected when the disease was refractory, from a patient treated with antithyroid drugs. The sequence was obtained from a female donor with Graves disease. CDR3 in DNA: TGTGCCAGCAGTCTGCATTCACCCCTCCACTTT. Protein sequence: CASSLHSPLHF.